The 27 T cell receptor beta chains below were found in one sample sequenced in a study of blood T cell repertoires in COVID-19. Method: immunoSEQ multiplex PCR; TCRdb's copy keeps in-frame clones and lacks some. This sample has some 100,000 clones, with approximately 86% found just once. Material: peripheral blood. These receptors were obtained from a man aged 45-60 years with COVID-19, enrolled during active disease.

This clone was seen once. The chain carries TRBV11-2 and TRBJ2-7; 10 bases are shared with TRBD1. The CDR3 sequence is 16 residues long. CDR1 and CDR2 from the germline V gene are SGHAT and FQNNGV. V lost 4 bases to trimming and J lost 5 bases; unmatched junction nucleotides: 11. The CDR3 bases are TGTGCCAGCAGCTCGCAGACAGGGGGCTGGTCCGACGAGCAGTACTTC. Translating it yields CASSSQTGGWSDEQYF.

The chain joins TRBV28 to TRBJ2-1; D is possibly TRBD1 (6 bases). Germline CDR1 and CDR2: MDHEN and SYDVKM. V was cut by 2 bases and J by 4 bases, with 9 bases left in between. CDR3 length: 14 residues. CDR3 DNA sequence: TGTGCCAGCAGTTTAGGGGGCAGGTACAATGAGCAGTTCTTC. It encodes CASSLGGRYNEQFF. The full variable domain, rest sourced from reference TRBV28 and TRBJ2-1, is DVKVTQSSRYLVKRTGEKVFLECVQDMDHENMFWYRQDPGLGLRLIYFSYDVKMKEKGDIPEGYSVSREKKERFSLILESASTNQTSMYLCASSLGGRYNEQFFGPGTRLTVL.

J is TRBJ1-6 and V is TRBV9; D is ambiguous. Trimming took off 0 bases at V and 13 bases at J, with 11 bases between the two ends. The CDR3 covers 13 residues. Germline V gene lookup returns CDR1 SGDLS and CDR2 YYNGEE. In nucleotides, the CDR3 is TGTGCCAGCAGCGTAGGTCGAGCGGCTCCCCTCCACTTT. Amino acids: CASSVGRAAPLHF.

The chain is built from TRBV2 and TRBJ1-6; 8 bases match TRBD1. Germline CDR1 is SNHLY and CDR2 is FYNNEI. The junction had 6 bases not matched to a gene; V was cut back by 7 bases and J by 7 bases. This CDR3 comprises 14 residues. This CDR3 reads CASNPRGRNSPLHF. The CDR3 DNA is TGTGCCAGCAATCCCAGGGGGCGGAATTCACCCCTCCACTTT. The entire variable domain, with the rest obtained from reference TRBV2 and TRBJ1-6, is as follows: EPEVTQTPSHQVTQMGQEVILRCVPISNHLYFYWYRQILGQKVEFLVSFYNNEISEKSEIFDDQFSVERPDGSNFTLKIRSTKLEDSAMYFCASNPRGRNSPLHFGNGTRLTVT.

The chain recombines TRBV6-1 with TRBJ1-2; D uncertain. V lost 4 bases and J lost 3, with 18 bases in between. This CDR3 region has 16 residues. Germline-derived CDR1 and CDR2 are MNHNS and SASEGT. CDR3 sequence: CASSARYGGGDYGYTF. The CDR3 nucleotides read TGTGCCAGCAGTGCAAGGTACGGCGGCGGAGACTATGGCTACACCTTC.

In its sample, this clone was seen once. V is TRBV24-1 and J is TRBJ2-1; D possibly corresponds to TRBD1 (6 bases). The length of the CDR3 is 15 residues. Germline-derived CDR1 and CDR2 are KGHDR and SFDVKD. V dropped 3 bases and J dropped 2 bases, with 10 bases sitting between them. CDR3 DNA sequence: TGTGCCACCAGTGATCAGGGGCGCCCCTACAATGAGCAGTTCTTC. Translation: CATSDQGRPYNEQFF.

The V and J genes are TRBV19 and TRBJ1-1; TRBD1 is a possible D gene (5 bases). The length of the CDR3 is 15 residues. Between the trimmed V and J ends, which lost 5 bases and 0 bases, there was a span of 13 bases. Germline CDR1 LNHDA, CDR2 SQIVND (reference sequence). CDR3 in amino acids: CASSLRQFMNTEAFF. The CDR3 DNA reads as TGTGCCAGTAGTCTACGACAGTTCATGAACACTGAAGCTTTCTTT.

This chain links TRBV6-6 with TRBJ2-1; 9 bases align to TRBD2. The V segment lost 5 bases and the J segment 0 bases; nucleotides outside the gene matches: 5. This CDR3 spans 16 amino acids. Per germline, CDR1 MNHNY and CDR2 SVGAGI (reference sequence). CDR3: CASSISGGYSYNEQFF. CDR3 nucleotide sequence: TGTGCCAGCAGTATTAGCGGGGGTTACTCCTACAATGAGCAGTTCTTC.

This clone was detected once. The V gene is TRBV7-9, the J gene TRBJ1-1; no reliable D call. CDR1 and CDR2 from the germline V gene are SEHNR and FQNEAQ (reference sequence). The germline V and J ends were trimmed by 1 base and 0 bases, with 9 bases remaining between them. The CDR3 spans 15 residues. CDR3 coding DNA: TGTGCCAGCAGCTTAGGTCTTGGCTTGAACACTGAAGCTTTCTTT. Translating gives CASSLGLGLNTEAFF.

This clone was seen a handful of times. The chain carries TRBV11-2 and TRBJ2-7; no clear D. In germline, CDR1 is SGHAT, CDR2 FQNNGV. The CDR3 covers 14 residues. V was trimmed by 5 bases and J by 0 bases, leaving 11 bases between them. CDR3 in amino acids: CASSPNVISYEQYF. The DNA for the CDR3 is TGTGCCAGCAGCCCCAATGTCATCTCCTACGAGCAGTACTTC.

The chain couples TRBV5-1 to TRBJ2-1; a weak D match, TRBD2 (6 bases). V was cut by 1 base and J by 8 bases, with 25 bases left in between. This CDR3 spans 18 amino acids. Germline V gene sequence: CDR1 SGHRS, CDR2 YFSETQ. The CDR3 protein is CASSLRRGGPIRGDEQFF. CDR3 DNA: TGCGCCAGCAGCTTGAGGCGGGGCGGCCCTATCCGAGGGGATGAGCAGTTCTTC.

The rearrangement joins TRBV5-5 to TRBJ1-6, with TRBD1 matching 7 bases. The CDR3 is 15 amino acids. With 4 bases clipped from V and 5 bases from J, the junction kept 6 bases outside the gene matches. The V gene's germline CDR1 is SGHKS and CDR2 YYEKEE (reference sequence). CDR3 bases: TGTGCCAGCAGCCAGGCCGGGACAGATAATTCACCCCTCCACTTT. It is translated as CASSQAGTDNSPLHF.

The DNA of the CDR3 is TGTGCCAGTAGTATAGTCGGCCAGGGGGCGACATATAATCAGCCCCAGCATTTT. Its translation: CASSIVGQGATYNQPQHF. The V call is TRBV19, the J call TRBJ1-5, with 8 bases identical to TRBD1. Germline CDR1 LNHDA, CDR2 SQIVND (reference sequence). The CDR3 is 18 residues long. The ends lost 1 base at V and 4 bases at J; junction bases unmatched: 12.

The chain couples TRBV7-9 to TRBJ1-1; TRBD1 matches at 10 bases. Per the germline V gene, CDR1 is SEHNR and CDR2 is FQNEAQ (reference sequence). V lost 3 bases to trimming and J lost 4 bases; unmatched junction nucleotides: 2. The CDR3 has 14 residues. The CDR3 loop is CASSFRDRGTEAFF. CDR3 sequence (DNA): TGTGCCAGCAGCTTCCGGGACAGGGGCACTGAAGCTTTCTTT.

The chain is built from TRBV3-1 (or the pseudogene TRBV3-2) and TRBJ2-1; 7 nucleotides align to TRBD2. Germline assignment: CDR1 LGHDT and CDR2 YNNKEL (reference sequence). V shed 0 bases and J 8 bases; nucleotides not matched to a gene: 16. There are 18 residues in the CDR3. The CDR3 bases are TGTGCCAGCAGCCAAGATCGCCCTCTAGCGGCATTATACCATGAGCAGTTCTTC. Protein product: CASSQDRPLAALYHEQFF.

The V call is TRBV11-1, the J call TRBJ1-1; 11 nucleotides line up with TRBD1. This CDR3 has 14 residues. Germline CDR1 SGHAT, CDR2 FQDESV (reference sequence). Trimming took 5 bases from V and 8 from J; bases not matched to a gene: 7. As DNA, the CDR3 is TGTGCCAGCAGCCCCCTGGACAGGGGGCTGGAAGCTTTCTTT. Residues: CASSPLDRGLEAFF.

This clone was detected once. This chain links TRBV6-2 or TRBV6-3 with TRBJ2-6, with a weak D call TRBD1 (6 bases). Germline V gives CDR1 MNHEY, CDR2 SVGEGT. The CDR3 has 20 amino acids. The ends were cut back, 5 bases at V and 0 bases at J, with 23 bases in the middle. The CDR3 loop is CASSKFGTYNVSSGANVLTF. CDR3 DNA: TGTGCCAGCAGTAAATTCGGGACATACAACGTATCCTCTGGGGCCAACGTCCTGACTTTC.

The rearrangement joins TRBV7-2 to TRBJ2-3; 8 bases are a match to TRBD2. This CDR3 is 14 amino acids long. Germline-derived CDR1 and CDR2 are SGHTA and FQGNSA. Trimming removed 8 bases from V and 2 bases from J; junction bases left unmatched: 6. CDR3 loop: CASGERGNTDTQYF. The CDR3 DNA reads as TGTGCCAGCGGGGAGCGGGGGAACACAGATACGCAGTATTTT. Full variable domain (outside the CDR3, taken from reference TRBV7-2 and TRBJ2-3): GAGVSQSPSNKVTEKGKDVELRCDPISGHTALYWYRQSLGQGLEFLIYFQGNSAPDKSGLPSDRFSAERTGGSVSTLTIQRTQQEDSAVYLCASGERGNTDTQYFGPGTRLTVL.

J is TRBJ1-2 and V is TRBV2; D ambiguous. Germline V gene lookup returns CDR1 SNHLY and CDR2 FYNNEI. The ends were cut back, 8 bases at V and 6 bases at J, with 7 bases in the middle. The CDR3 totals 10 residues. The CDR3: CASQRDGYTF. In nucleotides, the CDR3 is TGTGCCAGCCAGAGGGATGGCTACACCTTC.

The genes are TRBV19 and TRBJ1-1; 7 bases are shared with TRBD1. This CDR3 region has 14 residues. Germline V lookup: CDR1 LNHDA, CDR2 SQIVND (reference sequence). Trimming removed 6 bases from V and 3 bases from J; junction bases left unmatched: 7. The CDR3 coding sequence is TGTGCCAGTAGACCACAGGGGTTCTACACTGAAGCTTTCTTT. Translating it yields CASRPQGFYTEAFF.

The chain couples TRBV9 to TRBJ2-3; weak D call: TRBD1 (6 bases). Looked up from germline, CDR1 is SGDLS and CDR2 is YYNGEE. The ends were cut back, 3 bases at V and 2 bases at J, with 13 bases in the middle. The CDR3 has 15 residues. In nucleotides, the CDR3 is TGTGCCAGCAGCGGGAGGACAGACCTCACAGATACGCAGTATTTT. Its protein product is CASSGRTDLTDTQYF.

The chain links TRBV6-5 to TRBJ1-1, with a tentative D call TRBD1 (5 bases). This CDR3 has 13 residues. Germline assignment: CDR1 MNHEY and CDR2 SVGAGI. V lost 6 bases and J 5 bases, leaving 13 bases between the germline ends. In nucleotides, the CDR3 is TGTGCCAGCAGGCCTAATCAGGGAACTGAAGCTTTCTTT. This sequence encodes CASRPNQGTEAFF.

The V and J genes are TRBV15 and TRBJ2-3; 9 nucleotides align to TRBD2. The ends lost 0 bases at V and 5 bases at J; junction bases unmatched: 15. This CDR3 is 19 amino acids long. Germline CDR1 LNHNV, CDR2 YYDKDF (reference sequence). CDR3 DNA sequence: TGTGCCACCAGCAGAGACCCCCCTGGGGCGGGGGGGCGAGTAGATACGCAGTATTTT. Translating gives CATSRDPPGAGGRVDTQYF.

CDR3 sequence: CASSIGREFGEKLFF. Here the CDR3 DNA reads TGTGCCAGTAGTATAGGCCGGGAGTTCGGGGAAAAACTGTTTTTT. The chain has TRBV19 and TRBJ1-4; D call uncertain. V was cut by 1 base and J by 8 bases, with 14 bases left in between. The germline CDR1 and CDR2 sequences are LNHDA and SQIVND (reference sequence). This CDR3 spans 15 amino acids.

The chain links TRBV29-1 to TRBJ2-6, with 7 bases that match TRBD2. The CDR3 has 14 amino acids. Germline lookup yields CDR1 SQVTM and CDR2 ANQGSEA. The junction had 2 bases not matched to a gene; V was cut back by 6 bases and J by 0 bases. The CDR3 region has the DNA TGCAGCGTCGGGGGGTTCTCTGGGGCCAACGTCCTGACTTTC. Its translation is CSVGGFSGANVLTF. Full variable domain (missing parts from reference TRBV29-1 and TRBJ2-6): SAVISQKPSRDICQRGTSLTIQCQVDSQVTMMFWYRQQPGQSLTLIATANQGSEATYESGFVIDKFPISRPNLTFSTLTVSNMSPEDSSIYLCSVGGFSGANVLTFGAGSRLTVL.

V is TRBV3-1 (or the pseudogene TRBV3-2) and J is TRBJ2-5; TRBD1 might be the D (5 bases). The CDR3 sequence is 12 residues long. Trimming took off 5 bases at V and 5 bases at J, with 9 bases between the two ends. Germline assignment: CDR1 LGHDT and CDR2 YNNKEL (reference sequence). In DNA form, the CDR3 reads TGTGCCAGCAGCTCAGCAGGGGAGACCCAGTACTTC. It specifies CASSSAGETQYF.

The CDR3 here is CASSFGTGNSPLHF. DNA for the CDR3: TGTGCCAGCAGCTTTGGGACAGGGAATTCACCCCTCCACTTT. The gene calls are TRBV5-6 and TRBJ1-6; 9 bases match TRBD1. The CDR3 consists of 14 residues. V lost 2 bases and J lost 7; bases outside the gene matches: 1. Germline-derived CDR1 and CDR2 are SGHDT and YYEEEE.